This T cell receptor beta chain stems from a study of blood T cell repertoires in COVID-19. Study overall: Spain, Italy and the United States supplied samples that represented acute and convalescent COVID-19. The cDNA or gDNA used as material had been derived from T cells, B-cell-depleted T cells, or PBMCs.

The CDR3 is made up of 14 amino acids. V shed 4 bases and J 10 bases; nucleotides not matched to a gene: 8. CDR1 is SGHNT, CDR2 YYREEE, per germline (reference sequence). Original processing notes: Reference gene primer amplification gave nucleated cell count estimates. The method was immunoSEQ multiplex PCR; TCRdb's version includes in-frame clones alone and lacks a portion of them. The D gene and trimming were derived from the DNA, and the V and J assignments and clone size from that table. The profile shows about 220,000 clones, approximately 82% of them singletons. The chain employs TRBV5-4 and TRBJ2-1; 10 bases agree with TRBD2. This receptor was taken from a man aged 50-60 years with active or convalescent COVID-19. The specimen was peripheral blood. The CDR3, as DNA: TGTGCCAGCAGCCGAGCGGGGGGGCCAAAGGAGCAGTTCTTC. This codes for CASSRAGGPKEQFF.